This entry lists 20 T cell receptor beta chains sequenced from one sample in a study of shared clonotypes between healthy human individuals (dated by TCRdb to 2018 to 2020). Library creation used the immunoSEQ multiplex PCR assay. TCRdb took over this immuneACCESS table, retaining in-frame rearrangements with V and J assigned. Such tables are incomplete; in checked studies, under half of the missing clones stem from an unresolved V gene, and the remainder is unexplained. The sample table holds 850,000 to 1,100,000 clones, of which roughly 77% were seen once. About 0.89% of the sample is taken by the ten largest. Source material: memory CD4+ T cells from PBMCs. In the paper's terms, the cell subset or site label means: CD45RA-negative fraction. The receptor set was obtained from a man between 18 and 35 years old in good health. Some clones in this sample may be carry-over from other donors' samples.

This sequence joins TRBV4-1 and TRBJ1-4, with D hard to call. The CDR3 sequence is 16 residues long. V was cut by 2 bases and J by 0 bases, with 10 bases left in between. CDR1 is MGHRA and CDR2 is YSYEKL in the germline V gene. The CDR3 loop reads CASSQTTAATNEKLFF. Here the CDR3 DNA reads TGCGCCAGCAGCCAAACGACCGCAGCAACTAATGAAAAACTGTTTTTT.

This clone was observed a handful of times. The chain combines TRBV27 with TRBJ1-2; D might be TRBD1 (5 bases). V lost 0 bases and J 10 bases, leaving 12 bases between the germline ends. The germline V gene encodes CDR1 MNHEY and CDR2 SMNVEV (reference sequence). The CDR3 extends over 13 amino acids. The CDR3 protein is CASSLSRSRDYTF. The CDR3 DNA reads TGTGCCAGCAGTTTATCGAGGAGCAGGGACTACACCTTC.

The chain uses TRBV11-1 and TRBJ2-7; 10 bases align to TRBD2. The CDR3 covers 14 residues. The V and J ends lost 4 bases and 5 bases, in that order; junction bases with no gene match: 5. Germline-derived CDR1 and CDR2 are SGHAT and FQDESV (reference sequence). The CDR3: CASSSSGRVDEQYF. CDR3 DNA: TGTGCCAGCAGCTCGAGCGGGAGGGTGGACGAGCAGTACTTC.

This chain uses TRBV27 with TRBJ2-3, with 10 bases lining up with TRBD2. Trimming cost V 5 bases and J 4 bases; bases outside gene matches: 6. Germline values: CDR1 MNHEY, CDR2 SMNVEV (reference sequence). This CDR3 has 15 residues. CDR3 nucleotides: TGTGCCAGCAGTAGCGGGACTAGCGCGGCAGATACGCAGTATTTT. This translates into CASSSGTSAADTQYF.

This chain joins TRBV6-1 and TRBJ1-2; 11 bases match TRBD1. Germline V lookup: CDR1 MNHNS, CDR2 SASEGT. CDR3 length: 14 residues. The ends lost 4 bases at V and 5 bases at J; junction bases unmatched: 3. This CDR3 is CASSGTGGGYGYTF. Here the CDR3 DNA reads TGTGCCAGCAGTGGGACAGGGGGCGGGTATGGCTACACCTTC.

This chain uses TRBV9 with TRBJ1-2, with TRBD1 identical over 8 bases. The CDR3 spans 16 residues. The junction had 11 bases not matched to a gene; V was cut back by 3 bases and J by 4 bases. The germline CDR1 and CDR2 sequences are SGDLS and YYNGEE. CDR3 residues: CASSALGTGRLYGYTF. The CDR3 DNA sequence: TGTGCCAGCAGCGCCCTGGGGACAGGTCGACTCTATGGCTACACCTTC.

This clone has just one count. V gene TRBV18 combines with J gene TRBJ2-7, with TRBD2 matching 9 bases. V lost 2 bases to trimming and J lost 3 bases; unmatched junction nucleotides: 5. Germline V CDR1 and CDR2: KGHSH, LQKENI. This CDR3 spans 15 amino acids. In DNA form, the CDR3 reads TGTGCCAGCTCACCATTGGCTAGCGGGAACTACGAGCAGTACTTC. Its protein is CASSPLASGNYEQYF.

This clone occurred once. The CDR3 DNA sequence: TGTGCCAGCAGCGTACTAGCGGGCCTATACAATGAGCAGTTCTTC. Protein: CASSVLAGLYNEQFF. The genes are TRBV9 and TRBJ2-1, with 8 positions matching TRBD2. The junction had 4 bases not matched to a gene; V was cut back by 1 base and J by 4 bases. Germline CDR1 SGDLS, CDR2 YYNGEE. CDR3 length equals 15 residues.

The chain joins TRBV6-5 to TRBJ1-2, with D perhaps matching TRBD1 (5 bases). In germline, CDR1 is MNHEY, CDR2 SVGAGI. The CDR3 length is 12 residues. Trimming took 7 bases from V and 5 from J, leaving 11 bases between them. The DNA of the CDR3 is TGTGCCAGCACCCGTCGGGGGTATGGCTACACCTTC. Amino acid sequence: CASTRRGYGYTF.

The CDR3 sequence: CASSRSSGSTDTQYF. The CDR3 region has the DNA TGTGCCAGCTCACGCTCTAGCGGTAGCACAGATACGCAGTATTTT. This chain joins TRBV18 and TRBJ2-3; the match to TRBD2 covers 7 bases. V was pared by 4 bases and J by 0 bases, with 4 bases of the junction left unmatched. CDR3 length: 15 amino acids. Per the germline V gene, CDR1 is KGHSH and CDR2 is LQKENI.

V and J are TRBV5-6 and TRBJ2-7, with 7 nucleotides matching TRBD1. CDR1 and CDR2 from the germline V gene are SGHDT and YYEEEE. Trimming removed 4 bases from V and 3 bases from J; junction bases left unmatched: 7. This CDR3 is built from 14 residues. CDR3 loop: CASSGTGERYEQYF. CDR3 nucleotides: TGTGCCAGCAGCGGAACAGGGGAACGCTACGAGCAGTACTTC.

The chain has TRBV6-1 and TRBJ2-7; D unclear. Trimming removed 6 bases at V and 3 bases at J, with 9 bases between. In germline, CDR1 is MNHNS, CDR2 SASEGT. The CDR3 extends over 12 amino acids. CDR3 region: CASSTTHYEQYF. CDR3 bases: TGTGCCAGCAGCACGACACACTACGAGCAGTACTTC.

The rearrangement joins TRBV5-1 to TRBJ2-7, with TRBD1 identical over 9 bases. Germline loops: CDR1 SGHRS, CDR2 YFSETQ. V was pared by 2 bases and J by 12 bases, with 9 bases of the junction left unmatched. The length of the CDR3 is 13 residues. Here the CDR3 reads CASSFERDREVYF. The CDR3 DNA follows: TGCGCCAGCAGCTTTGAGCGGGACAGGGAAGTGTACTTC.

The chain is built from TRBV6-6 and TRBJ1-1; no clear D. This CDR3 is built from 11 residues. Germline V lookup: CDR1 MNHNY, CDR2 SVGAGI (reference sequence). The CDR3 loop is CATRGNTEAFF. DNA of the CDR3: TGTGCTACACGGGGGAACACTGAAGCTTTCTTT.

This chain connects TRBV9 to TRBJ1-2; D call uncertain. Per the germline V gene, CDR1 is SGDLS and CDR2 is YYNGEE. The CDR3 runs to 16 residues. V was cut by 0 bases and J by 6 bases, with 18 bases left in between. CDR3 coding DNA: TGTGCCAGCAGCGTAGATGTGGGGAGGGTGAGGAATGGCTACACCTTC. Its translation: CASSVDVGRVRNGYTF. The full variable domain, in which reference TRBV9 and TRBJ1-2 provide the parts outside the CDR3, is DSGVTQTPKHLITATGQRVTLRCSPRSGDLSVYWYQQSLDQGLQFLIQYYNGEERAKGNILERFSAQQFPDLHSELNLSSLELGDSALYFCASSVDVGRVRNGYTFGSGTRLTVV.

This sequence joins TRBV28 and TRBJ1-5, with unresolved D. CDR3 length: 16 residues. V lost 3 bases, J lost 0 bases, and 12 bases lay in between. Germline lookup yields CDR1 MDHEN and CDR2 SYDVKM. The chain's CDR3 is CASSFMATYSNQPQHF. For the CDR3, the DNA is TGTGCCAGCAGTTTTATGGCAACGTATAGCAATCAGCCCCAGCATTTT.

A few counts support this clone. This sequence joins TRBV30 and TRBJ1-1; D gene ambiguous. Germline-derived CDR1 and CDR2 are GTSNPN and SVGIG (reference sequence). The CDR3 is 11 amino acids. V was clipped by 4 bases and J by 7 bases, with 10 bases between them. CDR3 nucleotide sequence: TGTGCCTGGATTTCGGGTATTGAAGCTTTCTTT. This codes for CAWISGIEAFF. The full variable domain, its missing parts supplied by reference TRBV30 and TRBJ1-1, is SQTIHQWPATLVQPVGSPLSLECTVEGTSNPNLYWYRQAAGRGLQLLFYSVGIGQISSEVPQNLSASRPQDRQFILSSKKLLLSDSGFYLCAWISGIEAFFGQGTRLTVV.

This chain uses TRBV5-4 with TRBJ2-2, with 7 bases identical to TRBD2. Germline CDR1 is SGHNT and CDR2 is YYREEE (reference sequence). V trimming: 6 bases; J trimming: 3 bases; junction bases outside the gene matches: 5. This CDR3 spans 14 amino acids. The DNA of the CDR3 is TGTGCCAGCAATCAGCGGGGATACACCGGGGAGCTGTTTTTT. Translation gives CASNQRGYTGELFF. Full variable domain (outside the CDR3, taken from reference TRBV5-4 and TRBJ2-2): ETGVTQSPTHLIKTRGQQVTLRCSSQSGHNTVSWYQQALGQGPQFIFQYYREEENGRGNFPPRFSGLQFPNYSSELNVNALELDDSALYLCASNQRGYTGELFFGEGSRLTVL.

CDR3 bases: TGTGCCAGCAGCGGGGGACTCCTGGGGAAAGCGCAGTATTTT. Residues: CASSGGLLGKAQYF. The chain couples TRBV9 to TRBJ2-3; D may be TRBD2 (6 bases). Deletions cut 3 bases from V and 10 bases from J, with 18 bases between. Germline V gives CDR1 SGDLS, CDR2 YYNGEE. The CDR3 runs to 14 residues.

The J gene is TRBJ2-7, the V gene TRBV27, with 7 bases aligning to TRBD1. Per germline, CDR1 MNHEY and CDR2 SMNVEV (reference sequence). This CDR3 comprises 15 residues. V lost 6 bases to trimming and J lost 0 bases; unmatched junction nucleotides: 8. CDR3 region: CASSRSTGDSYEQYF. As DNA, the CDR3 is TGTGCCAGCAGCCGTTCCACAGGGGACTCCTACGAGCAGTACTTC.